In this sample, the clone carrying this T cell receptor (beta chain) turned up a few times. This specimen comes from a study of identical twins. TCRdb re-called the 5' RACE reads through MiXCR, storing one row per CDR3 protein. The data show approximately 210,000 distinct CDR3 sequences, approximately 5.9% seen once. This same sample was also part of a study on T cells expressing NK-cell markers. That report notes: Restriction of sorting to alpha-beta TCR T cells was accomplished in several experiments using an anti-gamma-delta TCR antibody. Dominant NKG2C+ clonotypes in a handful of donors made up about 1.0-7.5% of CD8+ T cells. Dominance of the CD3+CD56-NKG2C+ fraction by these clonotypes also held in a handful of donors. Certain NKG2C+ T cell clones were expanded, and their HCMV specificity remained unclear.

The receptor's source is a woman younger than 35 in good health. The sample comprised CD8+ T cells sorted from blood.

This CDR3 reads CASSELMGSGNTIYF. The CDR3, as DNA: TGTGCCAGCAGTGAACTTATGGGCTCTGGAAACACCATATATTTT. The rearrangement uses TRBV2 and TRBJ1-3; D gene uncertain. This CDR3 is 15 amino acids long. Germline lookup yields CDR1 SNHLY and CDR2 FYNNEI. V lost 2 bases to trimming and J lost 0 bases, with 8 bases between them.